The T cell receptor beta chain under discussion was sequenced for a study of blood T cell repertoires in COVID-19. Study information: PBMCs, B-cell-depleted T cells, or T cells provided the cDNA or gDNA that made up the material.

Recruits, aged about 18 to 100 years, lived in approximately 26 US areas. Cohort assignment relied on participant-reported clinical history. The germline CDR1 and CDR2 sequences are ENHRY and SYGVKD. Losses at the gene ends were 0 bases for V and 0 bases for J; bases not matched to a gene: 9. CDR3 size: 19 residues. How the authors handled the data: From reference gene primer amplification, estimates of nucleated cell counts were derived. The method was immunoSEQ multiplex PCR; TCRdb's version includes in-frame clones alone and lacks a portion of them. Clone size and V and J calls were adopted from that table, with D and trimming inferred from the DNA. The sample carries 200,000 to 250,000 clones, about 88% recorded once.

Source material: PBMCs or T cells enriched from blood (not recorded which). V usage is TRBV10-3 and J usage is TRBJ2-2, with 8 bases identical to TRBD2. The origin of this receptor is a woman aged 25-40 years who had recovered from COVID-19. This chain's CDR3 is CAISESPGLGQSNTGELFF. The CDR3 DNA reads TGTGCCATCAGTGAGTCGCCGGGACTAGGACAATCGAACACCGGGGAGCTGTTTTTT.